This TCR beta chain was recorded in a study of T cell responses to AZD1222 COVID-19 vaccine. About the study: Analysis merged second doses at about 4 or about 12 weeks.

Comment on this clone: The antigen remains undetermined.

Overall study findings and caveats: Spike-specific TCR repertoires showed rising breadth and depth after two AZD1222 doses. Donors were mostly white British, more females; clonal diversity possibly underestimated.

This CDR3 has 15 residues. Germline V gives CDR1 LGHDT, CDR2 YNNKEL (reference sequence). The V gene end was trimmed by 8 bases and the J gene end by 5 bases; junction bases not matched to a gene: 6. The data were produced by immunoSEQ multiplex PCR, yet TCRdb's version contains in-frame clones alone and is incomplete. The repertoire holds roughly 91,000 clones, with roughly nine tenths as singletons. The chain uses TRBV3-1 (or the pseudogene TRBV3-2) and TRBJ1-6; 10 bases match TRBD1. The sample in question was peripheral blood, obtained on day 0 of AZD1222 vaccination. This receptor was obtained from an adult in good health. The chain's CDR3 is CASFRTGGNNSPLHF. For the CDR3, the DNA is TGTGCCAGCTTCCGGACAGGGGGAAATAATTCACCCCTCCACTTT.